Below, 23 T cell receptor beta chains from the same sample are listed, as sequenced in a study of technical replicates of blood from several donors. Only in-frame clones appear in the TCRdb table, and some are missing; sequencing was by immunoSEQ multiplex PCR. The sample records some 13,000 clones, 70% to 80% being singletons. Sequences were obtained from PBMCs. The receptors come from a human donor in good health.

As DNA, the CDR3 is TGTGCCAGCAGCTTACCGGGGACTAGCACAGATACGCAGTATTTT. It encodes CASSLPGTSTDTQYF. This chain joins TRBV5-8 and TRBJ2-3, with a tentative D call TRBD2 (6 bases). This CDR3 is 15 amino acids long. Germline CDR1 is SGHTS and CDR2 is YDEGEE. V lost 2 bases and J lost 0, with 10 bases in between.

This clone was observed a single time. V is TRBV27 and J is TRBJ2-7; D is perhaps TRBD1 (6 bases). Per germline, CDR1 MNHEY and CDR2 SMNVEV (reference sequence). The CDR3 runs to 16 residues. V was cut by 2 bases and J by 2 bases, with 16 bases left in between. The DNA for the CDR3 is TGTGCCAGCAGTTTACGAGGGGAGACAGGAACCTACGAGCAGTACTTC. Its protein product is CASSLRGETGTYEQYF.

This clone showed up just a few times. The V gene is TRBV7-9, the J gene TRBJ1-4; D perhaps matches TRBD1 (5 bases). Germline assignment: CDR1 SEHNR and CDR2 FQNEAQ (reference sequence). The CDR3 runs 16 residues. Trimming stripped 0 bases from V and 5 bases from J, with 13 bases between. CDR3 residues: CASSLALGGRNEKLFF. The CDR3 DNA follows: TGTGCCAGCAGCTTAGCGCTGGGGGGTCGGAATGAAAAACTGTTTTTT.

V and J are TRBV28 and TRBJ1-2; possibly TRBD1 for D (5 bases). The CDR3 sequence is 15 residues long. Germline values: CDR1 MDHEN, CDR2 SYDVKM. Trimming took off 2 bases at V and 2 bases at J, with 12 bases between the two ends. The CDR3: CASSLGQGFNYGYTF. CDR3 DNA sequence: TGTGCCAGCAGTTTAGGGCAGGGATTCAACTATGGCTACACCTTC.

The sample holds a few counts of this clone. The chain employs TRBV10-1 and TRBJ2-7; tentative D call: TRBD1 (6 bases). Germline V gene data show CDR1 as WNHNN and CDR2 as SYGVQD (reference sequence). This CDR3 has 15 residues. The V end was cut by 5 bases, the J end by 2 bases, with 16 bases between. The CDR3 is CASSRQGSSPYEQYF. In nucleotides, the CDR3 is TGCGCCAGCAGTCGCCAGGGGTCCTCTCCCTACGAGCAGTACTTC.

This chain connects TRBV5-1 to TRBJ1-1; D perhaps matches TRBD1 (6 bases). This CDR3 contains 14 residues. Germline loops: CDR1 SGHRS, CDR2 YFSETQ. V gave up 4 bases and J gave up 2 bases, with 12 bases separating them. This CDR3 reads CASSATGINTEAFF. CDR3 bases: TGCGCCAGCAGCGCAACAGGGATAAACACTGAAGCTTTCTTT.

The gene calls are TRBV25-1 and TRBJ2-3, with no clear D. V shed 4 bases and J shed 4 bases, with 6 bases lying between them. The germline V gene encodes CDR1 MGHDK and CDR2 SYGVNS. The CDR3 totals 12 residues. The CDR3 region is CASSGSADTQYF. The CDR3 bases are TGTGCCAGCAGTGGGAGCGCAGATACGCAGTATTTT.

The chain carries TRBV4-2 and TRBJ1-5; 7 nucleotides line up with TRBD1. CDR3 length: 15 residues. Germline CDR1 is LGHNA and CDR2 is YNFKEQ. The junction had 6 bases not matched to a gene; V was cut back by 4 bases and J by 3 bases. DNA for the CDR3: TGTGCCAGCAGCCCGAGTGACAGGGACAATCAGCCCCAGCATTTT. It encodes CASSPSDRDNQPQHF.

This sequence joins TRBV28 and TRBJ2-1; 9 bases map to TRBD2. Germline lookup yields CDR1 MDHEN and CDR2 SYDVKM. After removal of 6 bases from V and 8 bases from J, the junction contained 14 bases not matched to a gene. This CDR3 spans 16 amino acids. Here the CDR3 DNA reads TGTGCCAGCAGAGGACCCGGGACTAGCTCTTCCGATGAGCAGTTCTTC. Protein product: CASRGPGTSSSDEQFF.

The chain carries TRBV11-2 and TRBJ2-1; TRBD2 is a possible D gene (6 bases). The CDR3 totals 12 residues. Trimming removed 1 base at V and 10 bases at J, with 8 bases between. Germline V gene lookup returns CDR1 SGHAT and CDR2 FQNNGV. The CDR3: CASSLAGVEQFF. The CDR3 DNA reads TGTGCCAGCAGCTTAGCGGGAGTAGAGCAGTTCTTC.

V and J are TRBV5-1 and TRBJ2-3; 8 bases align to TRBD1. Germline CDR1 SGHRS, CDR2 YFSETQ. With 0 bases clipped from V and 2 bases from J, the junction kept 5 bases outside the gene matches. The CDR3 runs to 16 residues. The CDR3, as DNA: TGCGCCAGCAGCTTGGCCTTGACAGGGGACACAGATACGCAGTATTTT. Its protein product is CASSLALTGDTDTQYF.

The rearrangement links TRBV11-2 to TRBJ1-1; 10 bases fit TRBD1. The CDR3 sequence is 14 residues long. Germline V gene data show CDR1 as SGHAT and CDR2 as FQNNGV. V shed 5 bases, J shed 5 bases, and the junction held 5 bases outside the gene matches. The CDR3 protein is CASSMPGQGTEAFF. As DNA, the CDR3 is TGTGCCAGCAGCATGCCGGGACAGGGGACTGAAGCTTTCTTT.

This chain connects TRBV9 to TRBJ2-2; 7 bases are shared with TRBD1. Germline V CDR1 and CDR2: SGDLS, YYNGEE. The trim removed 0 bases at V and 7 bases at J, leaving 6 bases unmatched. CDR3 size: 15 residues. CDR3 in DNA: TGTGCCAGCAGCGTAGGTTTCCAGGGGGTCGGGGAGCTGTTTTTT. This translates into CASSVGFQGVGELFF.

V usage is TRBV14 and J usage is TRBJ1-2; TRBD1 agrees at 10 bases. The CDR3 has 13 residues. CDR1 is SGHDN and CDR2 is FVKESK in the germline V gene. Trimming cost V 4 bases and J 4 bases; bases outside gene matches: 0. CDR3 sequence reads: CASSRTGGYGYTF. In nucleotides, the CDR3 is TGTGCCAGCAGCCGGACAGGGGGCTATGGCTACACCTTC.

The rearrangement uses TRBV5-8 and TRBJ2-7; 8 bases match TRBD2. V trimming: 4 bases; J trimming: 4 bases; junction bases outside the gene matches: 7. CDR3 length equals 14 residues. Germline V CDR1 and CDR2: SGHTS, YDEGEE. The CDR3 DNA reads as TGTGCCAGCAGCGTGGGACTAGTGGGATACGAGCAGTACTTC. As protein: CASSVGLVGYEQYF.

J is TRBJ2-2 and V is TRBV29-1; D not certain. V was shortened by 6 bases and J by 6 bases, with 14 bases between the two germline ends. Germline lookup yields CDR1 SQVTM and CDR2 ANQGSEA. CDR3 length: 13 residues. The CDR3 protein is CSVNRATAGELFF. The CDR3 DNA sequence: TGCAGCGTGAACCGAGCAACCGCCGGGGAGCTGTTTTTT.

The rearrangement joins TRBV29-1 to TRBJ2-3; 12 bases align to TRBD2. Germline values: CDR1 SQVTM, CDR2 ANQGSEA. J gave up 2 bases and V 4 bases, and 10 bases lay outside the gene matches. The CDR3 is 17 amino acids. Here the CDR3 DNA reads TGCAGCGTTGGACTAGCGGGAGTGGGGCTACCCACAGATACGCAGTATTTT. It encodes CSVGLAGVGLPTDTQYF.

This chain joins TRBV5-1 and TRBJ1-2; the D gene is possibly TRBD1 (5 bases). The CDR3 is 15 amino acids. CDR1 and CDR2 from the germline V gene are SGHRS and YFSETQ. The V end lost 0 bases, the J end lost 2 bases, and 11 bases lay between the germline ends. CDR3 region: CASSLGGTENYGYTF. DNA of the CDR3: TGCGCCAGCAGCTTGGGCGGGACCGAGAACTATGGCTACACCTTC. The full variable domain, completed using reference TRBV5-1 and TRBJ1-2, is KAGVTQTPRYLIKTRGQQVTLSCSPISGHRSVSWYQQTPGQGLQFLFEYFSETQRNKGNFPGRFSGRQFSNSRSEMNVSTLELGDSALYLCASSLGGTENYGYTFGSGTRLTVV.

The chain employs TRBV5-1 and TRBJ2-2; 8 bases are shared with TRBD2. This CDR3 has 15 amino acids. Germline-derived CDR1 and CDR2 are SGHRS and YFSETQ. Trimming removed 4 bases from V and 0 bases from J; junction bases left unmatched: 2. In nucleotides, the CDR3 is TGCGCCAGCAGCCTTAGCGGGACGAACACCGGGGAGCTGTTTTTT. Translated: CASSLSGTNTGELFF.

This clone was picked up one time. The V and J genes are TRBV12-1 and TRBJ1-5. TRBV12-1 is recorded as a pseudogene. CDR3 length equals 13 residues. Here the CDR3 DNA reads TGTGCCAGCCTCATCTATAGCAATCAGCCCCAGCATTTT. It is translated as CASLIYSNQPQHF.

The gene calls are TRBV27 and TRBJ1-2; 9 bases line up with TRBD1. Germline V gene sequence: CDR1 MNHEY, CDR2 SMNVEV (reference sequence). The CDR3 runs 15 residues. J gave up 3 bases and V 4 bases, and 6 bases lay outside the gene matches. In nucleotides, the CDR3 is TGTGCCAGCAGTTCCCTGGGACAGGGCGACTATGGCTACACCTTC. Translated: CASSSLGQGDYGYTF.

The genes are TRBV4-2 and TRBJ2-7; D may be TRBD1 (5 bases). Germline V gene lookup returns CDR1 LGHNA and CDR2 YNFKEQ. V lost 0 bases, J lost 0 bases, and 15 bases lay in between. The CDR3 loop spans 17 amino acids. In nucleotides, the CDR3 is TGTGCCAGCAGCCAAGATGAAGACAGCCGCTACTCCTACGAGCAGTACTTC. It is translated as CASSQDEDSRYSYEQYF.

This clone was found a few times. The chain is built from TRBV21-1 and TRBJ2-7; the table assigns TRBD1, which was not confirmed against the DNA. TRBV21-1 is a known pseudogene. The CDR3 runs to 13 residues. The DNA for the CDR3 is TGTGCCAGCAGCAAAAAGACAGGGGGCGAGCAGTACTTC. The encoded protein is CASSKKTGGEQYF.